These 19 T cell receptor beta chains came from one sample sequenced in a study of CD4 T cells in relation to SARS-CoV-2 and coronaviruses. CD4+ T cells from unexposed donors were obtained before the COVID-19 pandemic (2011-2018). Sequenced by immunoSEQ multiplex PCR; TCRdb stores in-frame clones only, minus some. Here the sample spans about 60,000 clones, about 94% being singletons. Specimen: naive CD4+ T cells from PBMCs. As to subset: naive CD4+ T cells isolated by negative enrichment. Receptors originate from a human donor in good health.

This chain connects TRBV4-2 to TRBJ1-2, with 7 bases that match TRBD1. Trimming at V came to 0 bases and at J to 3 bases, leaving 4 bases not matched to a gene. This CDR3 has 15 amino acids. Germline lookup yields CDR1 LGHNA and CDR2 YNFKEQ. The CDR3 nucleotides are TGTGCCAGCAGCCAAGATCCCGGACAGGACTATGGCTACACCTTC. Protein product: CASSQDPGQDYGYTF.

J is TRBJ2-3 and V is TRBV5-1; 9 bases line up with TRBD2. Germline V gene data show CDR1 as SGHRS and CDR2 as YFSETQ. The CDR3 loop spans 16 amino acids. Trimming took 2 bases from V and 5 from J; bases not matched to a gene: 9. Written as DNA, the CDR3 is TGCGCCAGCAGCTTTGTTCTTCCGACTAGCGGAGATACGCAGTATTTT. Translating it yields CASSFVLPTSGDTQYF.

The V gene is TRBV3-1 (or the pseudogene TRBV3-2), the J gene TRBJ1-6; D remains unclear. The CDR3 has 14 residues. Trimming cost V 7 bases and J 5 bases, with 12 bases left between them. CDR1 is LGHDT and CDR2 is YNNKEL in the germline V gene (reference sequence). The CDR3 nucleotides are TGTGCCAGCAATACCGGGCCTAATAATTCACCCCTCCACTTT. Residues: CASNTGPNNSPLHF.

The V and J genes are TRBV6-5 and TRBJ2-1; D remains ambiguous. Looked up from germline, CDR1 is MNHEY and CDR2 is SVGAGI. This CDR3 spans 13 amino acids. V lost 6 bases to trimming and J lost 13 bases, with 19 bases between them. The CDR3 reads CASRPDTPSRQFF. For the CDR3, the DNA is TGTGCCAGCAGACCCGATACACCGAGTCGTCAGTTCTTC.

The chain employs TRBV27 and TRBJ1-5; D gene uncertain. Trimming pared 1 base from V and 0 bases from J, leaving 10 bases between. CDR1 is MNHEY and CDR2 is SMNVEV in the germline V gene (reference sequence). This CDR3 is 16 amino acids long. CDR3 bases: TGTGCCAGCAGTTTATTTTGGACTTATAGCAATCAGCCCCAGCATTTT. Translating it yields CASSLFWTYSNQPQHF.

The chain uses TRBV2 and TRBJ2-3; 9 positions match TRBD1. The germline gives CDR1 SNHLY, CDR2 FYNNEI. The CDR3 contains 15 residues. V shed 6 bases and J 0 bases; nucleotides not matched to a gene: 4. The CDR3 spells CASRLGQGSTDTQYF. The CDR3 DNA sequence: TGTGCCAGCAGGCTTGGACAGGGGAGCACAGATACGCAGTATTTT. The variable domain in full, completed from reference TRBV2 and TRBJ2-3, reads EPEVTQTPSHQVTQMGQEVILRCVPISNHLYFYWYRQILGQKVEFLVSFYNNEISEKSEIFDDQFSVERPDGSNFTLKIRSTKLEDSAMYFCASRLGQGSTDTQYFGPGTRLTVL.

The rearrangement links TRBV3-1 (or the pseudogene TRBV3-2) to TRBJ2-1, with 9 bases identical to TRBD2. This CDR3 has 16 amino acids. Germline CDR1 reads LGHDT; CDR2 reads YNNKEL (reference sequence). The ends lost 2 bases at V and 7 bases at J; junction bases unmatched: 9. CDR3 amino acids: CASSQFLLAGQNEQFF. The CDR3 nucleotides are TGTGCCAGCAGCCAATTTCTGCTAGCGGGACAAAATGAGCAGTTCTTC.

In nucleotides, the CDR3 is TGTGCCAGCAGTCAGGCGCGGGCCTTTAATGAAGCTTTCTTT. It encodes CASSQARAFNEAFF. The J gene is TRBJ1-1, the V gene TRBV6-5; D remains ambiguous. The CDR3 length is 14 residues. From germline, CDR1 is MNHEY and CDR2 SVGAGI. The V and J ends lost 5 bases and 7 bases respectively, with 17 bases between them.

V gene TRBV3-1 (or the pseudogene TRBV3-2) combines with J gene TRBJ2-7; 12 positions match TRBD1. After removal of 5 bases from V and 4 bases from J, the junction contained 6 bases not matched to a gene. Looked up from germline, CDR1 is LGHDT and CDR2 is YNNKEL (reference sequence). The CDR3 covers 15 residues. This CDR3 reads CASSSPGQGAYEQYF. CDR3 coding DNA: TGTGCCAGCAGCTCCCCGGGACAGGGGGCGTACGAGCAGTACTTC.

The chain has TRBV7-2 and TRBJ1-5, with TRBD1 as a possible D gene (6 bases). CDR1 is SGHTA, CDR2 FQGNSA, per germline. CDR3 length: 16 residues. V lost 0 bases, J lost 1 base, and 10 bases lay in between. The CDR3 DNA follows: TGTGCCAGCAGCTTAGCGGGGACAAGGAGCAATCAGCCCCAGCATTTT. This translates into CASSLAGTRSNQPQHF.

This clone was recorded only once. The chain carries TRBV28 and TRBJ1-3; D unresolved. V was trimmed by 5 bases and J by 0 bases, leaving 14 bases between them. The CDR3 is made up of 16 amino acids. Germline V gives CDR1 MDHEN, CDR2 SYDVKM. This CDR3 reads CASSLYQQHSGNTIYF. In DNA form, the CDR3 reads TGTGCCAGCAGTCTATACCAACAGCACTCTGGAAACACCATATATTTT.

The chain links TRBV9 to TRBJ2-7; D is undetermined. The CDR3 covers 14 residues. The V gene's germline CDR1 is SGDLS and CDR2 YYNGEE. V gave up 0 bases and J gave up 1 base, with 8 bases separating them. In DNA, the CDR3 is TGTGCCAGCAGCGTAGCTGGCCGTTCCTACGAGCAGTACTTC. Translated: CASSVAGRSYEQYF.

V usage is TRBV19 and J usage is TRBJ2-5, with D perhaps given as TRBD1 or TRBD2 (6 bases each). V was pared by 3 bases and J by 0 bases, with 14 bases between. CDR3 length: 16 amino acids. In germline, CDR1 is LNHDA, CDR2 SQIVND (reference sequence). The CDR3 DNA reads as TGTGCCAGTAGTATGGGGGCAGGGAGGTACCAAGAGACCCAGTACTTC. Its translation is CASSMGAGRYQETQYF.

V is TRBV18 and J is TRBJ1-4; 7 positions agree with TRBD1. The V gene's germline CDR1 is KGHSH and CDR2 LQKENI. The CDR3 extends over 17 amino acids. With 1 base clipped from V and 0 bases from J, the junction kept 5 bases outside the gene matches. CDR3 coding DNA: TGTGCCAGCTCACCACTAGGACAGGCAACAACTAATGAAAAACTGTTTTTT. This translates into CASSPLGQATTNEKLFF.

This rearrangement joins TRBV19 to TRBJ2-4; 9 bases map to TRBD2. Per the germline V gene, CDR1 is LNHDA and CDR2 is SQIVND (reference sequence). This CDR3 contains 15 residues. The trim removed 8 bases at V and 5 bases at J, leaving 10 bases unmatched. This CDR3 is CASGRSSGSENIQYF. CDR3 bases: TGTGCCAGTGGCCGGAGTAGCGGGAGCGAAAACATTCAGTACTTC.

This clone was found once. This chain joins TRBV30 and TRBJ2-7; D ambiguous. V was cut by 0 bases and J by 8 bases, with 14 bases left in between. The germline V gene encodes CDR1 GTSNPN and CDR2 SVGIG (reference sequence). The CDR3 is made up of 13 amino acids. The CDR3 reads CAWSVQEATKQYF. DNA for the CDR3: TGTGCCTGGAGTGTACAAGAAGCTACGAAGCAGTACTTC. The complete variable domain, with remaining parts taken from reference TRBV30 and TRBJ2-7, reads SQTIHQWPATLVQPVGSPLSLECTVEGTSNPNLYWYRQAAGRGLQLLFYSVGIGQISSEVPQNLSASRPQDRQFILSSKKLLLSDSGFYLCAWSVQEATKQYFGPGTRLTVT.

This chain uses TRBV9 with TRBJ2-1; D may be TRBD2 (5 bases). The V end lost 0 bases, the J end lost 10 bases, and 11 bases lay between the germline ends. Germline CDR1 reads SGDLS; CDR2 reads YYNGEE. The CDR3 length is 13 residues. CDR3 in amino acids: CASSVAPSGEQFF. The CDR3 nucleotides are TGTGCCAGCAGCGTAGCTCCCTCGGGAGAGCAGTTCTTC.

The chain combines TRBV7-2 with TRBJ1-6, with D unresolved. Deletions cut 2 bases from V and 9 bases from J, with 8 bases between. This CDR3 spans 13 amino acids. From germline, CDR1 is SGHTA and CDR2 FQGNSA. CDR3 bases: TGTGCCAGCAGCTTAAACGATCGTTCACCCCTCCACTTT. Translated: CASSLNDRSPLHF.

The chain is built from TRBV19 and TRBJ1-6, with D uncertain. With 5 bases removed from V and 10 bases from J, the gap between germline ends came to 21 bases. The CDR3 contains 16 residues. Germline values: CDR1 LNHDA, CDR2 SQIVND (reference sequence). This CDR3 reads CASSVGSVGRRSPLHF. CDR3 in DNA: TGTGCCAGTAGTGTGGGTTCAGTCGGGCGGCGGTCACCCCTCCACTTT. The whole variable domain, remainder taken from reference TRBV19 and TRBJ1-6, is DGGITQSPKYLFRKEGQNVTLSCEQNLNHDAMYWYRQDPGQGLRLIYYSQIVNDFQKGDIAEGYSVSREKKESFPLTVTSAQKNPTAFYLCASSVGSVGRRSPLHFGNGTRLTVT.